This T cell receptor (beta chain) was captured by sequencing in a study of blood T cell repertoires in COVID-19. The overall study: The United States, Italy and Spain supplied acute and convalescent COVID-19 samples. In each case, the material was cDNA or gDNA derived from T cells, B-cell-depleted T cells, or PBMCs.

This clone has more than one count but fewer than ten. The CDR3 contains 18 residues. The V gene end was trimmed by 4 bases and the J gene end by 4 bases; junction bases not matched to a gene: 15. In germline, CDR1 is LGHNA, CDR2 YSLEER. Per the original methods: Counts of nucleated cells, estimated from reference gene primer amplification, were obtained. Sequencing used immunoSEQ multiplex PCR; TCRdb keeps in-frame clones, though not all of them. The V and J calls and the clone size are those of that table, but D and trimming were determined from the DNA. There are around 230,000 clones in the sample; roughly four fifths occur only once, and under 15% lies in the top ten.

Sequencing was carried out using peripheral blood. This clonotype was sampled from a woman aged 55-69 years with active or convalescent COVID-19. The chain employs TRBV4-3 and TRBJ1-4; TRBD1 matches 7 bases. CDR3 loop: CASSPTISRRDSNEKLFF. In DNA, the CDR3 is TGCGCCAGCAGCCCGACCATCTCCCGCCGGGACAGTAATGAAAAACTGTTTTTT.